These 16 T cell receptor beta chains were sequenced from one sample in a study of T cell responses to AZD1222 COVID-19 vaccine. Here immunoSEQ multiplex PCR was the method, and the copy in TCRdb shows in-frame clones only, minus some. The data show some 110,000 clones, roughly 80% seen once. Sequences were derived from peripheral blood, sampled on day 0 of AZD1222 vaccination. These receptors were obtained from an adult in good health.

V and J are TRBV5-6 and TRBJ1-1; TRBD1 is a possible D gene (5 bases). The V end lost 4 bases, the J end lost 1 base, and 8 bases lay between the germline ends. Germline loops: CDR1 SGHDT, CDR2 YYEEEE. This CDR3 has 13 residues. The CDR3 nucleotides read TGTGCCAGCAGCCGAAGGGGGAACACTGAAGCTTTCTTT. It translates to CASSRRGNTEAFF.

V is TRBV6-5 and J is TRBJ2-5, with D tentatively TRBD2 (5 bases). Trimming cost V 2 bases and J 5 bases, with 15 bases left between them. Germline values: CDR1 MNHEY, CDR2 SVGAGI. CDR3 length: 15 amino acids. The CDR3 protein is CASSYTSGAQETQYF. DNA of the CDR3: TGTGCCAGCAGTTACACGAGCGGCGCCCAGGAGACCCAGTACTTC.

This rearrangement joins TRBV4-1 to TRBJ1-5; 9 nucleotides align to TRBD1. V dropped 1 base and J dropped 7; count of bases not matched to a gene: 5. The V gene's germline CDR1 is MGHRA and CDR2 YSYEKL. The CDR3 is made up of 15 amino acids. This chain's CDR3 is CASSQGDRVFQPQHF. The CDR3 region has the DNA TGCGCCAGCAGCCAAGGGGACAGGGTTTTCCAGCCCCAGCATTTT.

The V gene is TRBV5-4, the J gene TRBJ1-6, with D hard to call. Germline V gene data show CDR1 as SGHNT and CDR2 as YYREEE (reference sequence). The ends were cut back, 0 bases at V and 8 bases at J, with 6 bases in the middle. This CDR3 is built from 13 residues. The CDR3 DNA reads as TGTGCCAGCAGCTTGGACCCGGATTCACCCCTCCACTTT. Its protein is CASSLDPDSPLHF.

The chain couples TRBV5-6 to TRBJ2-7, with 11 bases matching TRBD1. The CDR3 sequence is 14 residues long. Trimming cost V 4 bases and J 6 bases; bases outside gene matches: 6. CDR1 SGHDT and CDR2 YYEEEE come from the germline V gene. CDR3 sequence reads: CASSPGTGGTEQYF. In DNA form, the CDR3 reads TGTGCCAGCAGCCCAGGGACAGGGGGGACCGAGCAGTACTTC.

As DNA, the CDR3 is TGTGCCACCAGCAGAGCTCCGCCGCGCGGCTACACCTTC. As protein: CATSRAPPRGYTF. The chain links TRBV15 to TRBJ1-2; D remains ambiguous. The CDR3 extends over 13 amino acids. Germline V gene lookup returns CDR1 LNHNV and CDR2 YYDKDF (reference sequence). Trimming shortened V by 1 base and J by 8 bases, and 11 bases separated the two germline ends.

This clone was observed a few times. CDR3 nucleotide sequence: TGTGCCAGCAGTGTAACGGTGTTCGCAGGACCCTACTTC. Translation gives CASSVTVFAGPYF. This chain uses TRBV2 with TRBJ2-7; D is undetermined. The length of the CDR3 is 13 residues. Germline assignment: CDR1 SNHLY and CDR2 FYNNEI. The V gene lost 4 bases and the J gene lost 13 bases, with 20 bases spanning the gap. The full variable domain, its missing parts supplied by reference TRBV2 and TRBJ2-7, is EPEVTQTPSHQVTQMGQEVILRCVPISNHLYFYWYRQILGQKVEFLVSFYNNEISEKSEIFDDQFSVERPDGSNFTLKIRSTKLEDSAMYFCASSVTVFAGPYFGPGTRLTVT.

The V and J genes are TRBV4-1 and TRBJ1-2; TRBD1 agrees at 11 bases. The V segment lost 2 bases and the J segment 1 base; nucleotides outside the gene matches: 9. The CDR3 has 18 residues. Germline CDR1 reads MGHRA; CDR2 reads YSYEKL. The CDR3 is CASSQHTPGTGGNYGYTF. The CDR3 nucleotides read TGCGCCAGCAGCCAACACACTCCCGGGACAGGGGGTAACTATGGCTACACCTTC.

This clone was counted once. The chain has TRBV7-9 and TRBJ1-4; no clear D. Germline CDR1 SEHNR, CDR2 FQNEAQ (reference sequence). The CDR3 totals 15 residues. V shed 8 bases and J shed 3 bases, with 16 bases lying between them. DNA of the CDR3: TGTGCCAGCGTATCATGGGATAGGGCTAATGAAAAACTGTTTTTT. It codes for CASVSWDRANEKLFF.

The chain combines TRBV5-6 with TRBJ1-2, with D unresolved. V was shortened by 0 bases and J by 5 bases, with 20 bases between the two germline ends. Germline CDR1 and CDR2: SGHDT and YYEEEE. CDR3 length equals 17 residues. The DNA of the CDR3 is TGTGCCAGCAGCTTGGGTTCGGGATCCGTGGTGAATTATGGCTACACCTTC. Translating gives CASSLGSGSVVNYGYTF.

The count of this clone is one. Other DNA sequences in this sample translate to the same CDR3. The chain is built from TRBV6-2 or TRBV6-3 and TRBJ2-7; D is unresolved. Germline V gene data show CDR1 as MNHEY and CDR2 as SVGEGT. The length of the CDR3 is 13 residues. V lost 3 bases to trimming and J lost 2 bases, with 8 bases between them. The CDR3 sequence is CASSYSGAYEQYF. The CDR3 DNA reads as TGTGCCAGCAGTTATTCAGGAGCCTACGAGCAGTACTTC.

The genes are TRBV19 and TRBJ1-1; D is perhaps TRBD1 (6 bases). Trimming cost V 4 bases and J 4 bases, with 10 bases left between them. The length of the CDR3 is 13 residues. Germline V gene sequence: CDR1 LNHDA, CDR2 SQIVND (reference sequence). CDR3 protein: CASSTSGATEAFF. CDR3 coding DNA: TGTGCCAGTAGTACCTCAGGGGCCACTGAAGCTTTCTTT.

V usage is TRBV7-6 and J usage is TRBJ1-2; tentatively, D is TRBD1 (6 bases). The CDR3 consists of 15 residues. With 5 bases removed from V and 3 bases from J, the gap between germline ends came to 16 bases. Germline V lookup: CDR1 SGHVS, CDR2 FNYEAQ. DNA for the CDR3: TGTGCCAGCAGCCCCGGGGGGGGCTATGACTATGGCTACACCTTC. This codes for CASSPGGGYDYGYTF.

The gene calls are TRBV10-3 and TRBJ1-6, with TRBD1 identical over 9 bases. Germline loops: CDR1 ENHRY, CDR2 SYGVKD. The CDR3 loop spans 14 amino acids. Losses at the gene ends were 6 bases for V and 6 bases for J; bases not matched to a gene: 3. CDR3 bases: TGTGCCATCAGCCAGGGACAGGGTAATTCACCCCTCCACTTT. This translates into CAISQGQGNSPLHF.

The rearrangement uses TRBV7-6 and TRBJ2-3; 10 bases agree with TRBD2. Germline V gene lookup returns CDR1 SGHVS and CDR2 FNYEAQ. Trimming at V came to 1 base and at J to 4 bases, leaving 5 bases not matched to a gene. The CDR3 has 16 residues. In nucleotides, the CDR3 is TGTGCCAGCAGCTTAGGGGCTAGCGGGGGTTCAGATACGCAGTATTTT. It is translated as CASSLGASGGSDTQYF.

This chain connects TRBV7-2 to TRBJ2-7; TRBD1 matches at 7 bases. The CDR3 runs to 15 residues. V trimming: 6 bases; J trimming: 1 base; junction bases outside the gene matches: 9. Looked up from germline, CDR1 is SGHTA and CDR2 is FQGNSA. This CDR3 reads CASRSMTGKSYEQYF. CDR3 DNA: TGTGCCAGCAGATCCATGACAGGGAAATCCTACGAGCAGTACTTC.